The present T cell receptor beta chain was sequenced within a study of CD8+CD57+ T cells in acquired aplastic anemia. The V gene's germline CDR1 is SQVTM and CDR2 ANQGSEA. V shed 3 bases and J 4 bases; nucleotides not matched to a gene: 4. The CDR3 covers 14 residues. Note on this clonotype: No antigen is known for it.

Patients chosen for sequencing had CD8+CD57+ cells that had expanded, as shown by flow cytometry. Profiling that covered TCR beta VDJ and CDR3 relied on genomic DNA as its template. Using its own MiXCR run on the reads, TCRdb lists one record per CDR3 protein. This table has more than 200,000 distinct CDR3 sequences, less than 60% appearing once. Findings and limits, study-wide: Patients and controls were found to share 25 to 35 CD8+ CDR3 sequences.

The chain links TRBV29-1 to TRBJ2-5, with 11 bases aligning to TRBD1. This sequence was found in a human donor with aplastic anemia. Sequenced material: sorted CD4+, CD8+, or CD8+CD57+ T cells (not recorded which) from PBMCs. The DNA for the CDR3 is TGCAGCGTTGACGGACAGGGGGCCTCAGAGACCCAGTACTTC. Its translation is CSVDGQGASETQYF.